This T cell receptor (beta chain) derives from a study of T cell repertoires in cytomegalovirus infection. Study information: It can be stated that public TCR beta signatures indicated CMV infection as well as a matching HLA type.

The CDR3 is 14 amino acids. V was cut by 3 bases and J by 1 base, with 10 bases left in between. A single record per CDR3 protein comes from TCRdb applying MiXCR to the reads. The sample has 100,000 or so distinct CDR3 sequences; around 28% are singletons. General study results and limits: Pooled public TCR beta family frequency picked out CMV carriers with the relevant HLA.

Comments on this clonotype: Its antigen is still unknown.

The source was CD8+ T cells from cultured PBMCs, collected from culture after CMV antigen stimulation. The chain has TRBV12-3 or TRBV12-4 and TRBJ2-7; no reliable D call. This TCR derives from a human donor in good health (CMV status not recorded). Some clones in this sample may be carry-over from other donors' samples. The CDR3 protein is CASSLGQTSYEQYF. As DNA, the CDR3 is TGTGCCAGCAGTTTGGGTCAGACTTCCTACGAGCAGTACTTC.